The sequence of this T cell receptor beta chain was determined in a study of T cells after yellow fever vaccination. Findings and caveats of the study: The booster saw the reappearance of most primary-vaccination clones (around 96% CD4, less than 90% CD8).

V lost 6 bases to trimming and J lost 0 bases, with 6 bases between them. The CDR3 sequence is 13 residues long. The germline V gene encodes CDR1 MNHEY and CDR2 SVGAGI. This clonotype was seen repeatedly, ten times or more. Its cognate antigen is unknown. TCR cDNA, made by 5'RACE template switching, carried an added universal primer site and UMIs. TCRdb processed the 5' RACE reads anew with MiXCR; each CDR3 protein has one entry. The profile covers over 150,000 distinct CDR3 sequences, with roughly 6.2% appearing a single time and approximately 3% taken by the ten largest. Sequencing used CD4+ T cells sorted from PBMCs, obtained on the day of the first yellow fever vaccination. The chain joins TRBV6-5 to TRBJ1-3, with D uncertain. The receptor's source is a man younger than 35 who received the YFV17D yellow fever vaccine. CDR3: CASRTPSGNTIYF. The CDR3 region has the DNA TGTGCCAGCAGGACACCCTCTGGAAACACCATATATTTT.